These 10 T cell receptor beta chains were sequenced from one sample in a study of post-analysis software for immune sequencing data. General study findings and limits: Four to six TRBV segments were significantly more frequent in patients than in controls. TRBV5-6, TRBV5-1 and TRBV20-1 were among these segments.

Their cognate antigens are unknown. Built from TCR beta cDNA, the libraries had unique molecular identifiers in them. TCRdb processed the PCR reads anew with MiXCR; each CDR3 protein has one entry. The sample shows about half a million distinct CDR3 sequences, around 40% of them seen only once. The sample taken for sequencing was blood. These receptors all stem from a girl under 18 with multiple sclerosis.

The V and J genes are TRBV6-5 and TRBJ2-7, with TRBD1 identical over 8 bases. The CDR3 length is 14 residues. Germline CDR1 reads MNHEY; CDR2 reads SVGAGI. The V segment lost 7 bases and the J segment 2 bases; nucleotides outside the gene matches: 7. Written as DNA, the CDR3 is TGTGCCAGCACCACAGGGGGGAAAGCCTACGAGCAGTACTTC. This translates into CASTTGGKAYEQYF.

The gene calls are TRBV28 and TRBJ2-3, with D perhaps assigned TRBD1 or TRBD2 (5 bases each). CDR1 is MDHEN and CDR2 is SYDVKM in the germline V gene. The CDR3 runs 14 residues. V was cut by 6 bases and J by 5 bases, with 15 bases left in between. The CDR3 DNA reads as TGTGCCAGCAGCCCCCCGGGGCCGGTAGATACGCAGTATTTT. Translating it yields CASSPPGPVDTQYF.

This rearrangement joins TRBV7-9 to TRBJ2-5; D call uncertain. Per the germline V gene, CDR1 is SEHNR and CDR2 is FQNEAQ (reference sequence). Trimming shortened V by 8 bases and J by 11 bases, and 24 bases separated the two germline ends. The CDR3 has 14 amino acids. CDR3 protein: CASVGKTSYNEQYF. The CDR3 region has the DNA TGTGCCAGCGTCGGCAAAACCTCCTACAATGAGCAGTACTTC.

The chain carries TRBV20-1 and TRBJ2-1; no reliable D call. CDR3 size: 13 residues. The germline V gene encodes CDR1 DFQATT and CDR2 SNEGSKA (reference sequence). Trimming took off 6 bases at V and 0 bases at J, with 9 bases between the two ends. CDR3 sequence: CSAERSSYNEQFF. In DNA form, the CDR3 reads TGCAGTGCCGAGAGGAGCTCCTACAATGAGCAGTTCTTC.

The chain uses TRBV12-3 or TRBV12-4 and TRBJ2-1; TRBD2 matches at 9 bases. Unmatched junction bases numbered 10, after V lost 6 bases and J lost 13 bases. The CDR3 length is 13 residues. As DNA, the CDR3 is TGTGCCAGCAGGTCTAGCGGGACATCTCCCCAGTTCTTC. Its protein is CASRSSGTSPQFF.

The chain is built from TRBV6-1 and TRBJ2-1; unclear D gene. Germline CDR1 MNHNS, CDR2 SASEGT. V shed 2 bases and J shed 13 bases, with 15 bases lying between them. The CDR3 contains 13 residues. This CDR3 reads CASSESSLEAQFF. CDR3 sequence (DNA): TGTGCCAGCAGTGAAAGCTCTCTTGAGGCCCAGTTCTTC.

V and J are TRBV6-5 and TRBJ1-2; a possible D gene is TRBD1 (5 bases). Germline CDR1 MNHEY, CDR2 SVGAGI. V dropped 0 bases and J dropped 7 bases, with 15 bases sitting between them. The CDR3 consists of 15 residues. The CDR3 here is CASSYSIDSCPGYTF. In DNA, the CDR3 is TGTGCCAGCAGTTACTCGATAGACAGTTGTCCTGGCTACACCTTC.

The chain links TRBV12-3 or TRBV12-4 to TRBJ2-5, with TRBD1 matching 9 bases. This CDR3 contains 14 residues. Trimming cost V 6 bases and J 11 bases; bases outside gene matches: 13. The CDR3 coding sequence is TGTGCCAGCAGGGAACAGGGGGCTTACAATGAGCAGTACTTC. Its translation: CASREQGAYNEQYF.

J is TRBJ2-3 and V is TRBV4-2; possibly TRBD2 for D (6 bases). Germline-derived CDR1 and CDR2 are LGHNA and YNFKEQ. Trimming left V 0 bases short and J 4 bases short, with 14 bases between. The CDR3 covers 16 residues. CDR3 coding DNA: TGTGCCAGCAGCCAAGAGACTAGAGGAGGCGCAGATACGCAGTATTTT. This gives the protein CASSQETRGGADTQYF.

This clonotype was seen more than once but under ten times. This chain uses TRBV7-6 with TRBJ2-7; possibly TRBD1 for D (5 bases). The CDR3 has 13 amino acids. V lost 5 bases and J lost 4, with 12 bases in between. Germline V CDR1 and CDR2: SGHVS, FNYEAQ. CDR3: CASSPPSGYEQYF. The CDR3 coding sequence is TGTGCCAGCAGCCCCCCGTCAGGGTACGAGCAGTACTTC.